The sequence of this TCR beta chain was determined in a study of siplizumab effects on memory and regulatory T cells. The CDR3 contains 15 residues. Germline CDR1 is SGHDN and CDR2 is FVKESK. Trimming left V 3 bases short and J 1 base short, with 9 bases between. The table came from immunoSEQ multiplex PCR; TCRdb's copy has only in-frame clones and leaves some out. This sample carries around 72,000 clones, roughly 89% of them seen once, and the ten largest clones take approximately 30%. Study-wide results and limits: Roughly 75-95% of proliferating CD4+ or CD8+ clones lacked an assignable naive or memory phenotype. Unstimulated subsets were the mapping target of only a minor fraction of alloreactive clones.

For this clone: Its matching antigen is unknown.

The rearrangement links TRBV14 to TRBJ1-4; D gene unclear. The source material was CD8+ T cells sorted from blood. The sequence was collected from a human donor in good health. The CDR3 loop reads CASSHWEGTNEKLFF. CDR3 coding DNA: TGTGCCAGCAGCCATTGGGAGGGAACTAATGAAAAACTGTTTTTT.